This T cell receptor (beta chain) was documented in a study of Graves' ophthalmopathy and Graves' hyperthyroidism. RNA transcripts were the template, and TCR beta CDR3 regions were amplified from them. The authors performed first-round RT-PCR with HTBI primers and then a second-round multiplex PCR. TCRdb used MiXCR to reprocess the multiplex PCR reads, holding one entry per CDR3 protein. The repertoire includes around 1.1 million distinct CDR3 sequences, about 40% of them detected once, and roughly 10% sits in the top ten. Deletions cut 0 bases from V and 8 bases from J, with 17 bases between. Germline CDR1 MGHRA, CDR2 YSYEKL. The CDR3 runs to 16 residues. This clonotype showed up just a few times.

Sequenced material: peripheral blood or thyroid tissue (not recorded which). The rearrangement uses TRBV4-1 and TRBJ1-5; perhaps TRBD1 as D (6 bases). The TCR was taken from an adult man with Graves' hyperthyroidism. The CDR3 protein is CASSQEGRGYWEPQHF. The CDR3 bases are TGCGCCAGCAGCCAAGAGGGCAGGGGCTACTGGGAGCCCCAGCATTTT.